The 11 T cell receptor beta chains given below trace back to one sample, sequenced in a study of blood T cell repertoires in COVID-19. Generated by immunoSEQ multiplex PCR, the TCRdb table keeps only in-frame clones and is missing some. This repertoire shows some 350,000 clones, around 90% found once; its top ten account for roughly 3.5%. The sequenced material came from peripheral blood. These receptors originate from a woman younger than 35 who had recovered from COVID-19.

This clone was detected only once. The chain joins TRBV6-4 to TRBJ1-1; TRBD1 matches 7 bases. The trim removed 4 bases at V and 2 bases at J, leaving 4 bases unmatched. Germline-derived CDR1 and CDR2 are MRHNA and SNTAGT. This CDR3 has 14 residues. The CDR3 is CASSAGTENTEAFF. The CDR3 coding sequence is TGTGCCAGCAGTGCCGGGACAGAAAACACTGAAGCTTTCTTT.

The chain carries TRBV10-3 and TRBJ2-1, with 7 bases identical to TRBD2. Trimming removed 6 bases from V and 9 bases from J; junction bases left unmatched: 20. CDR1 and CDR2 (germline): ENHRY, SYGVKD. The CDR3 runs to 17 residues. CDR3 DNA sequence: TGTGCCATCAGCCTGCATGGGGAGGGAGTAGCCCCCTTTGAGCAGTTCTTC. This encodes CAISLHGEGVAPFEQFF.

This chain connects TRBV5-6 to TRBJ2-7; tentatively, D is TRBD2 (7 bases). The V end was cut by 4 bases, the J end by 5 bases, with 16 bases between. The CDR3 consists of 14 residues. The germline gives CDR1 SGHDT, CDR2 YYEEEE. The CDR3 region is CASSPGRGQNEQYV. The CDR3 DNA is TGTGCCAGCAGCCCGGGGCGGGGGCAGAACGAGCAGTACGTC.

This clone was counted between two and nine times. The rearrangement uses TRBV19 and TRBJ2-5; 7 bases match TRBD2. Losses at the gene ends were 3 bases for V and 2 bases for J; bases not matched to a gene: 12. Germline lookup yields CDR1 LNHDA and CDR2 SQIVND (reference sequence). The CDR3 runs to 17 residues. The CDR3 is CASSIASTSSLQETQYF. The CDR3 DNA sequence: TGTGCCAGTAGTATCGCCTCGACTAGCTCCCTACAAGAGACCCAGTACTTC.

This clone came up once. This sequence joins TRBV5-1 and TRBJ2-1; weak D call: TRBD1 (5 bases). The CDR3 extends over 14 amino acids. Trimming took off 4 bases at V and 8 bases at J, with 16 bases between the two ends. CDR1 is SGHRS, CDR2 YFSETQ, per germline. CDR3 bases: TGCGCCAGCAGCCCCTATCCCTCAGGGTATGAGCAGTTCTTC. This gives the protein CASSPYPSGYEQFF.

This chain's CDR3 is CASSSTGGYNTEAFF. The CDR3 DNA follows: TGTGCCAGCAGCTCCACAGGGGGCTACAACACTGAAGCTTTCTTT. The chain links TRBV7-2 to TRBJ1-1; TRBD1 matches at 9 bases. The CDR3 runs 15 residues. CDR1 and CDR2 from the germline V gene are SGHTA and FQGNSA. Unmatched junction bases numbered 5, after V lost 4 bases and J lost 2 bases.

The DNA of the CDR3 is TGTGCCAGCACCCACCAGGTGGGACAGGTCGTCCGCCAGTACTTC. Its protein is CASTHQVGQVVRQYF. The chain carries TRBV6-5 and TRBJ2-5, with 8 bases matching TRBD1. Germline CDR1 MNHEY, CDR2 SVGAGI. CDR3 size: 15 residues. The J segment lost 10 bases and the V segment lost 7 bases, leaving 17 bases of the junction unmatched.

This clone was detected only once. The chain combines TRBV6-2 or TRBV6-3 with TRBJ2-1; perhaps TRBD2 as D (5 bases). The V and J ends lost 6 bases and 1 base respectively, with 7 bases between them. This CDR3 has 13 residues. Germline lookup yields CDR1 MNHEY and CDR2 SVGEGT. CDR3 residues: CASSKRSYNEQFF. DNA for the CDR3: TGTGCCAGCAGCAAGCGGTCCTACAATGAGCAGTTCTTC.

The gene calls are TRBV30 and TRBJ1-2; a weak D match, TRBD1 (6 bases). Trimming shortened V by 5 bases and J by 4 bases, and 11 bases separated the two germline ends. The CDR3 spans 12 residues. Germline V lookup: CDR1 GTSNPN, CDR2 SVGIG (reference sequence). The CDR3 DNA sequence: TGTGCCTGGGGCAGGGGCTCCTATGGCTACACCTTC. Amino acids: CAWGRGSYGYTF.

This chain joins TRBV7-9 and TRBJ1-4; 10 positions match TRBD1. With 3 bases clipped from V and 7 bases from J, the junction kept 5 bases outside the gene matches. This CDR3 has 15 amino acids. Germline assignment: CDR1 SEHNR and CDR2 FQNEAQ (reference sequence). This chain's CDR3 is CASSFDRGRGEKLFF. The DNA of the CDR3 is TGTGCCAGCAGCTTCGACAGGGGGCGAGGTGAAAAACTGTTTTTT.

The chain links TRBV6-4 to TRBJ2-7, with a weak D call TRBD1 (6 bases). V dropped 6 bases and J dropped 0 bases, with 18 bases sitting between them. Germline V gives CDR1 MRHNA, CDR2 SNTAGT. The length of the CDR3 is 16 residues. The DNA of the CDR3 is TGTGCCAGCAGAGTGACCGGGACAAGAGGCTCCTACGAGCAGTACGTC. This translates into CASRVTGTRGSYEQYV.